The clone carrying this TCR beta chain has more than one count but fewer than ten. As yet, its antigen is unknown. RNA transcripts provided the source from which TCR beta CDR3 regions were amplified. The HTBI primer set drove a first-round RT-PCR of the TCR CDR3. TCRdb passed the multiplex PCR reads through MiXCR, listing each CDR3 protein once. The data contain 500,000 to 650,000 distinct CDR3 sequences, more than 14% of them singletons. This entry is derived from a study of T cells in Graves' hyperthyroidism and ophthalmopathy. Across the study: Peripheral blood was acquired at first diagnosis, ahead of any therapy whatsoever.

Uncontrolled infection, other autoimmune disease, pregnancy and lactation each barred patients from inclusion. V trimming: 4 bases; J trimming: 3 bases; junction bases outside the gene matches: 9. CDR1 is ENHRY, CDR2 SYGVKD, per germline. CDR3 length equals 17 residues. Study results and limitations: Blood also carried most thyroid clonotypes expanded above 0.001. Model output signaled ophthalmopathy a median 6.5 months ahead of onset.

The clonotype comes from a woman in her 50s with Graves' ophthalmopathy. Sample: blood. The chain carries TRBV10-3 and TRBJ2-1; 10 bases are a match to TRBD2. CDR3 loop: CAISGLGGLAYYNEQFF. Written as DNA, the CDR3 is TGTGCCATCAGTGGTTTGGGGGGACTAGCGTACTACAATGAGCAGTTCTTC.